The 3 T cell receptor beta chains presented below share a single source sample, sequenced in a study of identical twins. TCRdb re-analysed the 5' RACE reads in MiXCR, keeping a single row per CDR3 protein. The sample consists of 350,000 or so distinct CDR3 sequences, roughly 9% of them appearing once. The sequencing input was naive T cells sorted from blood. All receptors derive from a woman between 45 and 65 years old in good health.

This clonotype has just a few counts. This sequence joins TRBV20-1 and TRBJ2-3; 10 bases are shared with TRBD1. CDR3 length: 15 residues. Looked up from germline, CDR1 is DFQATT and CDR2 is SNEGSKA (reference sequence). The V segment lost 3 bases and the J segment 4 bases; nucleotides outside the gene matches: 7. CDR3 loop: CSASLGQGRADTQYF. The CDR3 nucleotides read TGCAGTGCTAGCCTGGGACAGGGGCGCGCAGATACGCAGTATTTT.

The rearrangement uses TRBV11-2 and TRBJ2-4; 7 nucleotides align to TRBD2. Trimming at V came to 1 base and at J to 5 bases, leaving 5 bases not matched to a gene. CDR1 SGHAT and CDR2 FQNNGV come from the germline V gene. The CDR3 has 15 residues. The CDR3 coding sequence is TGTGCCAGCAGCTTAGGCGGGAGCACCCAAAACATTCAGTACTTC. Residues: CASSLGGSTQNIQYF.

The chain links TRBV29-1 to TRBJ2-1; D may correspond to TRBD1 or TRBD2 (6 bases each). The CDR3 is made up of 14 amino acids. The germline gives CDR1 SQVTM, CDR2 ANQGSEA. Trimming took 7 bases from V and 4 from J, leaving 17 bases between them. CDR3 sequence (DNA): TGCAGCGCCGCGGAAGGGGGGAAATACAATGAGCAGTTCTTC. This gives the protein CSAAEGGKYNEQFF.